This T cell receptor (beta chain) was recorded in a study of blood T cell repertoires in COVID-19 (dated by TCRdb to the early 2020s). Study-level background: Samples covering the acute and convalescent phases of COVID-19 were provided by collaborators in the United States, Italy and Spain. The sample metadata nearly always contained a de-identified subject ID, COVID-19 status, age in years and sex. The repertoires were made available in a free public database intended to serve as a resource for research on the immune response to SARS-CoV-2. The samples were drawn from the first 160 participants of the ongoing ImmuneRACE study and from over a thousand subjects provided by 6 global collaborators. Deeply sampled blood TCRbeta repertoires from subjects exposed to, actively infected with, or recovered from COVID-19 were included in the dataset. The material from the prospective study consisted of cDNA or gDNA derived from T cells, B-cell-depleted T cells, or PBMCs. Where available, HLA class I and class II types were taken from metadata supplied by the sample provider and were not determined by assay-based typing. What the authors observed across the whole study: The amount of clinical and demographic metadata varied by source and participant and was provided uncurated.

The immunoSEQ Assay, a bias-controlled multiplex PCR, was used to amplify TCRbeta CDR3 regions from genomic DNA. The authors processed their data as follows. Within the assay, amplification of reference gene primers was used to estimate how many nucleated cells each sample contained. Sequence reads were collapsed and filtered to measure the absolute abundance of every unique TCRbeta CDR3 rearrangement. For each sample, productive Simpson clonality was calculated as the square root of Simpson's diversity index over productive rearrangements. Drawn from immuneACCESS, this table holds only the in-frame rearrangements with V and J called that TCRdb kept. Clones are partly lost; checked studies trace under half to an unresolved V gene and leave the rest unexplained. The V and J calls and clone size were taken over from that table, and D and trimming were inferred from the DNA. A total of 14,000 or so clones appear in this sample, 83% of them only once. The leading ten clones occupy about 25% of the sample.

The germline V gene yields LGHNT for CDR1 and FRNRAP for CDR2. Here V drops 5 bases and J drops 4 bases, and the junction holds 25 bases not matched to any gene. Including the terminal cysteine and phenylalanine, the CDR3 comprises 20 residues. The only DNA kept is the CDR3, 60 bases in frame from the first base. For this clone: The target of this receptor is not known. It has no much larger one-base neighbor in the sample; base qualities were not kept.

Collaborating institutions collected whole blood in K2EDTA tubes following their own protocols. For TCRbeta analysis, collaborators shipped samples in one of three forms: frozen whole blood, isolated PBMCs, or DNA extracted from either of those sample types. This receptor chain uses TRBV12-5 and TRBJ2-7, with TRBD2 identical over 8 junction bases. Sequencing was carried out using peripheral blood. The receptor comes from a woman in her sixties with acute or convalescent COVID-19. The CDR3 loop reads CASGRPPGLVFSAFEYEQYF. The nucleotides are TGTGCTAGTGGTCGGCCTCCGGGACTAGTTTTTTCTGCGTTTGAGTACGAGCAGTACTTC.